This record covers a single TCR beta chain. The data were obtained in a study of CD8+ T cells in alopecia areata. Study overall: A regimen of oral tofacitinib, 5 to 10 mg twice daily, was given to treated patients.

Following RNA extraction, reverse transcription yielded cDNA that acted as the sequencing template. Profiling relied on immunoSEQ multiplex PCR, and the TCRdb table lists in-frame clones only, not all of them. The data show 140,000 to 150,000 clones, around 47% seen once. The sequenced material came from CD4+ T cells sorted from blood. This TCR came from a human donor with alopecia areata.

CDR3 nucleotides: TGTGCCACAAAATTAGAGGGGGCAGGGCAGCCCCAGCATTTT. Translated, it gives CATKLEGAGQPQHF. The rearrangement uses TRBV6-5 and TRBJ1-5; 7 bases are a match to TRBD1. Germline V lookup: CDR1 MNHEY, CDR2 SVGAGI. The V gene end was trimmed by 10 bases and the J gene end by 7 bases; junction bases not matched to a gene: 13. The CDR3 sequence is 14 residues long.